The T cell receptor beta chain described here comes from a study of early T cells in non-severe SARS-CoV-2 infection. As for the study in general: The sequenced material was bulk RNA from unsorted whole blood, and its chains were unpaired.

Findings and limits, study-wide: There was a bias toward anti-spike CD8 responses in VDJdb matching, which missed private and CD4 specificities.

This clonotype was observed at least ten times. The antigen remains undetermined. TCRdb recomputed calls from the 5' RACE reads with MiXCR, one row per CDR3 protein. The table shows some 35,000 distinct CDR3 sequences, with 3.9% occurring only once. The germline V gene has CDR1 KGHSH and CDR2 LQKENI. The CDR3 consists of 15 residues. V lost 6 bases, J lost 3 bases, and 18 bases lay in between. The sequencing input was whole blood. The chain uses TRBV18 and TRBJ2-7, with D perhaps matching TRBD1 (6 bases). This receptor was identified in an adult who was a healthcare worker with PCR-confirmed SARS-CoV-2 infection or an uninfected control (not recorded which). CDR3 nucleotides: TGTGCCAGCTCGGATCCGGGCTCCAGGGGCTACGAGCAGTACTTC. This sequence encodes CASSDPGSRGYEQYF.